This T cell receptor (beta chain) comes out of a study of T cell responses to AZD1222 COVID-19 vaccine. The table came from immunoSEQ multiplex PCR; TCRdb's copy has only in-frame clones and leaves some out. The sample has over 100,000 clones, 65% to 85% seen once. V trimming: 6 bases; J trimming: 4 bases; junction bases outside the gene matches: 3. Germline CDR1 MNHNY, CDR2 SVGAGI (reference sequence). The CDR3 is 13 amino acids. The clonotype was recovered from an adult in good health. The starting material was peripheral blood, obtained on day 0 of AZD1222 vaccination. The chain links TRBV6-6 to TRBJ1-5; 7 bases align to TRBD1. The chain's CDR3 is CASRGDRNQPQHF. DNA for the CDR3: TGTGCCAGCAGGGGGGACAGAAATCAGCCCCAGCATTTT.